A selection of T cell receptor beta chains follows, all from one sample in a study of T cell responses to AZD1222 COVID-19 vaccine. Here immunoSEQ multiplex PCR was the method, and the copy in TCRdb shows in-frame clones only, minus some. Of about 100,000 clones detected, around 94% appear once; the ten largest clones hold 2.2%. The sample here was peripheral blood, taken on day 0 of AZD1222 vaccination. These receptors all come from an adult in good health. Both conserved end residues are part of each CDR3. The order of the fields is V gene, J gene, D gene, clone size, CDR3 DNA, CDR3 protein. D genes are given only for firm matches. Only some rows state a clone size, as once, few, many or a class for expanded clones.

>TRBV11-3|TRBJ2-7|NA|NA
TGTGCCAGCAGCTCCCGGCCTGACCGTGAGCAGTACTTC
CASSSRPDREQYF
>TRBV3-1/TRBV3-2|TRBJ2-3|TRBD2|NA
TGTGCCAGCAGCCGACTAGCGGGAGGGCCAGGCACAGATACGCAGTATTTT
CASSRLAGGPGTDTQYF
>TRBV2|TRBJ1-1|NA|NA
TGTGCCAGCGGAAGGCGGCAGTTGAACACTGAAGCTTTCTTT
CASGRRQLNTEAFF
>TRBV19|TRBJ2-3|TRBD1|NA
TGTGCCAGTAGTTCGGGACAGGGATGGGATACGCAGTATTTT
CASSSGQGWDTQYF
>TRBV5-5|TRBJ2-3|NA|NA
TGTGCCAGCAGCCCGGAGAAGGCTATTAGCACAGATACGCAGTATTTT
CASSPEKAISTDTQYF
>TRBV30|TRBJ2-2|NA|once
TGTGCCTGCGGACTTGTAACCGGGGAGCTGTTTTTT
CACGLVTGELFF
>TRBV5-5|TRBJ1-2|NA|NA
TGTGCCAGCAGCCAGGGGCATTTGGATGGCTACACCTTC
CASSQGHLDGYTF
>TRBV18|TRBJ2-1|NA|NA
TGTGCCAGCTCGCCAGGTAGATCCGCGGGACTTCCCTCCTTCAGCGAGCAGTTCTTC
CASSPGRSAGLPSFSEQFF
>TRBV2|TRBJ1-1|NA|NA
TGTGCCAGTCACGACCGGGGGATAGAAGCTTTCTTT
CASHDRGIEAFF
>TRBV12-3/TRBV12-4|TRBJ1-2|TRBD1|NA
TGTGCCAGCAGTGGATGGACAGGGGATGGCTACACCTTC
CASSGWTGDGYTF